This record concerns one TCR beta chain sequence. The data are from a study of monozygotic twins with inflammatory bowel disease. With the 5' RACE reads reprocessed, TCRdb shows one record per CDR3 protein and no DNA. The repertoire table contains fewer than 450,000 distinct CDR3 sequences. The CDR3 loop spans 13 amino acids. The germline gives CDR1 SEHNR, CDR2 FQNEAQ (reference sequence). The chain links TRBV7-9 to TRBJ2-7. The origin of this receptor is a human donor with ulcerative colitis or Crohn's disease, or a healthy co-twin of an affected twin (not recorded which). Sequenced: blood. CDR3 residues: CASSFALAYEQYF.